This entry features one T cell receptor beta chain sequence. The data were produced by immunoSEQ multiplex PCR, yet TCRdb's version contains in-frame clones alone and is incomplete. Here the sample spans about 190,000 clones, around four fifths being singletons. These data are taken from a study of blood T cell repertoires in COVID-19. The V segment lost 4 bases and the J segment 4 bases; nucleotides outside the gene matches: 3. Germline V gene data show CDR1 as MGHRA and CDR2 as YSYEKL. This CDR3 has 15 residues. The sequenced sample consisted of peripheral blood. The source of this sequence is a human donor in a cohort sampled during active COVID-19. The chain combines TRBV4-1 with TRBJ1-4, with 10 nucleotides matching TRBD1. The CDR3 bases are TGCGCCAGCAGCCCAAGGACAGGGGGTAATGAAAAACTGTTTTTT. Amino acids: CASSPRTGGNEKLFF.